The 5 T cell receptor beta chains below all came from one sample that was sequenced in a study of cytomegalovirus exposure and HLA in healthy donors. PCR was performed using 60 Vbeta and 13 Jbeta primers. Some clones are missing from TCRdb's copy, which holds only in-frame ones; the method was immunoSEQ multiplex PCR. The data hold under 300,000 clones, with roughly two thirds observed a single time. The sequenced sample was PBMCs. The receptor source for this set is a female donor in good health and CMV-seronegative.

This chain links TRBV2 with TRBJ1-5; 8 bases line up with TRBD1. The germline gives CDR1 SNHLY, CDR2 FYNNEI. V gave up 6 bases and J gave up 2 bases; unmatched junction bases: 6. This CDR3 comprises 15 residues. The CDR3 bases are TGTGCCAGCAGCGCGGGACAGGACCGCAATCAGCCCCAGCATTTT. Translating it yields CASSAGQDRNQPQHF.

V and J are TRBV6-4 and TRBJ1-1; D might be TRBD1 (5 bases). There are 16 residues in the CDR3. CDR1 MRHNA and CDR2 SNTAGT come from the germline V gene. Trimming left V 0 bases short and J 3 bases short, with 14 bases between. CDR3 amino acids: CASSDSAAGGDTEAFF. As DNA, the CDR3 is TGTGCCAGCAGTGACTCGGCGGCGGGGGGAGACACTGAAGCTTTCTTT.

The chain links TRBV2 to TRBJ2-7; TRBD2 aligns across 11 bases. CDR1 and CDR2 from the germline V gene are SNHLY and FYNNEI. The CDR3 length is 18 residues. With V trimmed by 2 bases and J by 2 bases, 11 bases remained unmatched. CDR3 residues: CASSEPGSGRAETYEQYF. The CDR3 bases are TGTGCCAGCAGTGAACCAGGTAGCGGGAGGGCCGAGACCTACGAGCAGTACTTC.

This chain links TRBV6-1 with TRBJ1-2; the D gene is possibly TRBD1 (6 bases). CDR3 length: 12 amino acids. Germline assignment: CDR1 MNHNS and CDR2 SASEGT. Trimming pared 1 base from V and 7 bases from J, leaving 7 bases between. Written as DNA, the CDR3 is TGTGCCAGCAGTGAAGGGGGGCTTGGCTACACCTTC. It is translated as CASSEGGLGYTF.

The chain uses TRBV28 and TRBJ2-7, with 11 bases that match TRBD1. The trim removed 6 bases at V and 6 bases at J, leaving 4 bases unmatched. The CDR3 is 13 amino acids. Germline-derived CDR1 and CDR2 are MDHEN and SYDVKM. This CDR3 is CASRLDRGREQYF. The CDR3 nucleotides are TGTGCCAGCAGATTGGACAGGGGGCGCGAGCAGTACTTC.